The 32 T cell receptor beta chains below come from one sample, sequenced in a study of T-cell reconstitution after alpha-beta-depleted transplantation in children. Unique molecular identifiers featured in how the TCRbeta library was prepared. A single record per CDR3 protein comes from TCRdb applying MiXCR to the PCR reads. The sample holds over 300,000 distinct CDR3 sequences, under 13% seen once. The starting material was PBMCs from the stem cell graft donor, obtained from the stem cell graft. The origin of the receptors is a human donor who donated a stem cell graft to a child with acute lymphoblastic leukemia.

This chain connects TRBV7-9 to TRBJ2-7, with 7 bases that match TRBD1. Germline V gives CDR1 SEHNR, CDR2 FQNEAQ (reference sequence). The junction had 8 bases not matched to a gene; V was cut back by 5 bases and J by 4 bases. This CDR3 has 14 amino acids. Here the CDR3 DNA reads TGTGCCAGCAGCGCGGACAGGTTTGTATACGAGCAGTACTTC. Translation: CASSADRFVYEQYF.

The V call is TRBV29-1, the J call TRBJ2-7; D gene uncertain. The CDR3 has 13 residues. Germline CDR1 and CDR2: SQVTM and ANQGSEA. Deletions cut 5 bases from V and 0 bases from J, with 11 bases between. CDR3 protein: CSVRYGNSYEQYF. For the CDR3, the DNA is TGCAGCGTTCGGTACGGAAACTCCTACGAGCAGTACTTC.

This clonotype turned up a few times. CDR3 DNA sequence: TGCGCCAGCAGCTCGCTAGCGGGAGGGCACAATGAGCAGTTCTTC. Protein sequence: CASSSLAGGHNEQFF. This chain joins TRBV5-1 and TRBJ2-1; TRBD2 aligns across 12 bases. The CDR3 loop spans 15 amino acids. CDR1 and CDR2 from the germline V gene are SGHRS and YFSETQ. V lost 3 bases to trimming and J lost 5 bases; unmatched junction nucleotides: 3. Full variable domain (remainder filled in from reference TRBV5-1 and TRBJ2-1): KAGVTQTPRYLIKTRGQQVTLSCSPISGHRSVSWYQQTPGQGLQFLFEYFSETQRNKGNFPGRFSGRQFSNSRSEMNVSTLELGDSALYLCASSSLAGGHNEQFFGPGTRLTVL.

This clonotype was found a few times. The chain is built from TRBV20-1 and TRBJ1-1; D is possibly TRBD1 (5 bases). Germline V gene sequence: CDR1 DFQATT, CDR2 SNEGSKA (reference sequence). Trimming shortened V by 0 bases and J by 6 bases, and 17 bases separated the two germline ends. The CDR3 spans 15 residues. The DNA for the CDR3 is TGCAGTGCTAGAGATCTAGGTCAGGGAGTCCCTGAAGCTTTCTTT. Translation gives CSARDLGQGVPEAFF.

The table lists this clonotype with a few counts. The CDR3 bases are TGTGCCAGCAGCGCAGGGGTGAACACCGGGGAGCTGTTTTTT. Residues: CASSAGVNTGELFF. The chain couples TRBV27 to TRBJ2-2, with D possibly matching TRBD1 (6 bases). Trimming took 6 bases from V and 1 from J, leaving 9 bases between them. The germline gives CDR1 MNHEY, CDR2 SMNVEV (reference sequence). The CDR3 covers 14 residues.

The chain links TRBV14 to TRBJ2-7; D possibly matches TRBD1 or TRBD2 (6 bases each). The CDR3 is 14 residues long. Per germline, CDR1 SGHDN and CDR2 FVKESK. V was clipped by 4 bases and J by 2 bases, with 12 bases between them. For the CDR3, the DNA is TGTGCCAGCAGCCGAGTCCGGGGGCCCTACGAGCAGTACTTC. It codes for CASSRVRGPYEQYF.

Ten or more counts support this clonotype. J is TRBJ2-2 and V is TRBV4-2; perhaps D is TRBD1 or TRBD2 (5 bases each). V was trimmed by 0 bases and J by 6 bases, leaving 11 bases between them. The V gene's germline CDR1 is LGHNA and CDR2 YNFKEQ. There are 15 residues in the CDR3. Here the CDR3 reads CASSQDGRDAGELFF. In DNA form, the CDR3 reads TGTGCCAGCAGCCAAGATGGCAGGGACGCCGGGGAGCTGTTTTTT.

This chain links TRBV19 with TRBJ1-6, with TRBD1 matching 7 bases. Germline V gene lookup returns CDR1 LNHDA and CDR2 SQIVND (reference sequence). The CDR3 runs to 15 residues. Unmatched junction bases numbered 10, after V lost 5 bases and J lost 9 bases. CDR3 in amino acids: CASSRGRQGGSPLHF. CDR3 sequence (DNA): TGTGCCAGTAGTCGAGGTCGCCAGGGGGGTTCACCCCTCCACTTT.

This clonotype was counted only a few times. This chain uses TRBV3-1 with TRBJ1-2; D may be TRBD1 (6 bases). CDR3 length: 14 residues. The V end was cut by 0 bases, the J end by 5 bases, with 10 bases between. The germline V gene has CDR1 LGHDT and CDR2 YNNKEL (reference sequence). CDR3 nucleotide sequence: TGTGCCAGCAGCCAAGACTGGGGGCAATATGGCTACACCTTC. Protein sequence: CASSQDWGQYGYTF.

This clonotype was observed a few times. The V call is TRBV6-1, the J call TRBJ2-1; D call uncertain. Germline lookup yields CDR1 MNHNS and CDR2 SASEGT. The CDR3 length is 13 residues. The ends were cut back, 5 bases at V and 5 bases at J, with 10 bases in the middle. DNA of the CDR3: TGTGCCAGCAGTCATCGGTTCCACAATGAGCAGTTCTTC. This translates into CASSHRFHNEQFF.

V gene TRBV20-1 combines with J gene TRBJ2-3; D assignment may be TRBD1 or TRBD2 (6 bases each). CDR3 size: 16 residues. The ends were cut back, 5 bases at V and 1 base at J, with 19 bases in the middle. Germline-derived CDR1 and CDR2 are DFQATT and SNEGSKA (reference sequence). CDR3 coding DNA: TGCAGTGCTCCCGAGGGGGGAAAGCCTGGCACAGATACGCAGTATTTT. Amino acids: CSAPEGGKPGTDTQYF.

This clonotype was detected only a few times. The chain links TRBV5-1 to TRBJ2-2, with TRBD1 matching 11 bases. Germline CDR1 is SGHRS and CDR2 is YFSETQ. Unmatched junction bases numbered 4, after V lost 4 bases and J lost 2 bases. This CDR3 region has 16 residues. The CDR3 region is CASSGDRGRNTGELFF. The DNA for the CDR3 is TGCGCCAGCAGCGGGGACAGGGGGAGAAACACCGGGGAGCTGTTTTTT.

The chain has TRBV4-3 and TRBJ1-3, with D tentatively TRBD1 (5 bases). Trimming cost V 3 bases and J 0 bases, with 18 bases left between them. This CDR3 is built from 18 residues. The germline gives CDR1 LGHNA, CDR2 YSLEER. In nucleotides, the CDR3 is TGCGCCAGCAGCCAGGCCTTACGACAGAAAGACTCTGGAAACACCATATATTTT. Translating it yields CASSQALRQKDSGNTIYF.

This clonotype came up many times. V usage is TRBV5-4 and J usage is TRBJ2-3; D remains unclear. V dropped 4 bases and J dropped 3 bases, with 12 bases sitting between them. Germline CDR1 is SGHNT and CDR2 is YYREEE (reference sequence). The CDR3 is 14 amino acids. CDR3 sequence: CASSPPVRTDTQYF. The CDR3 DNA reads as TGTGCCAGCAGCCCCCCGGTCAGGACAGATACGCAGTATTTT. Together with reference TRBV5-4 and TRBJ2-3, the CDR3 gives the full variable domain: ETGVTQSPTHLIKTRGQQVTLRCSSQSGHNTVSWYQQALGQGPQFIFQYYREEENGRGNFPPRFSGLQFPNYSSELNVNALELDDSALYLCASSPPVRTDTQYFGPGTRLTVL.

This clonotype was counted at least ten times. This chain connects TRBV20-1 to TRBJ2-7, with TRBD2 matching 14 bases. Germline CDR1 and CDR2: DFQATT and SNEGSKA (reference sequence). This CDR3 contains 17 residues. The ends lost 3 bases at V and 4 bases at J; junction bases unmatched: 11. This CDR3 reads CSARGTSGSAVGYEQYF. The CDR3, as DNA: TGCAGTGCTAGGGGGACTAGCGGGAGTGCTGTCGGTTACGAGCAGTACTTC.

The chain couples TRBV29-1 to TRBJ2-1, with 9 bases lining up with TRBD2. The germline gives CDR1 SQVTM, CDR2 ANQGSEA. With 4 bases clipped from V and 6 bases from J, the junction kept 10 bases outside the gene matches. The CDR3 has 15 amino acids. CDR3 bases: TGCAGCGTTGGGGGCGGGAGGGCGCCCAGCAATGAGCAGTTCTTC. This gives the protein CSVGGGRAPSNEQFF.

The chain links TRBV5-4 to TRBJ2-5; D might be TRBD1 or TRBD2, each matching 5 bases. This CDR3 is 15 amino acids long. Germline CDR1 SGHNT, CDR2 YYREEE (reference sequence). V was clipped by 3 bases and J by 2 bases, with 14 bases between them. The CDR3 bases are TGTGCCAGCAGCTGGGGACCGACGGGACAAGAGACCCAGTACTTC. This codes for CASSWGPTGQETQYF.

This clonotype appeared many times. The chain links TRBV6-1 to TRBJ2-3; TRBD2 matches 9 bases. The length of the CDR3 is 16 residues. Looked up from germline, CDR1 is MNHNS and CDR2 is SASEGT. J gave up 6 bases and V 7 bases, and 14 bases lay outside the gene matches. CDR3 in DNA: TGTGCCAGCACCTGGGGGGGAGCGGGAGGTTCGGATACGCAGTATTTT. Translated: CASTWGGAGGSDTQYF.

This clonotype was seen a handful of times. With a much larger clone just one base away, this may be a read error. The J gene is TRBJ2-3, the V gene TRBV12-3 or TRBV12-4; D may be TRBD1 (5 bases). The CDR3 consists of 14 residues. The V end was cut by 2 bases, the J end by 0 bases, with 6 bases between. As DNA, the CDR3 is TGTGCCAGCAGTTTACGACAGAGCACAGATACGCAGTATTTT. Its protein is CASSLRQSTDTQYF.

The chain combines TRBV7-9 with TRBJ2-7, with 8 bases identical to TRBD2. The junction had 6 bases not matched to a gene; V was cut back by 5 bases and J by 3 bases. This CDR3 comprises 14 residues. Germline V gene data show CDR1 as SEHNR and CDR2 as FQNEAQ (reference sequence). In nucleotides, the CDR3 is TGTGCCAGCAGCCACCCGGGAGGGCTCTACGAGCAGTACTTC. Its translation: CASSHPGGLYEQYF.

This rearrangement joins TRBV27 to TRBJ2-1, with D hard to call. Trimming pared 6 bases from V and 2 bases from J, leaving 14 bases between. The CDR3 length is 15 residues. Germline CDR1 reads MNHEY; CDR2 reads SMNVEV (reference sequence). CDR3 loop: CASSPFPTAYNEQFF. As DNA, the CDR3 is TGTGCCAGCAGCCCCTTCCCGACCGCCTACAATGAGCAGTTCTTC.

This chain links TRBV10-3 with TRBJ2-6; no clear D gene. V was shortened by 3 bases and J by 2 bases, with 11 bases between the two germline ends. Germline loops: CDR1 ENHRY, CDR2 SYGVKD. CDR3 length equals 16 residues. CDR3 in amino acids: CAISDRLRTGANVLTF. CDR3 bases: TGTGCCATCAGTGACAGGCTGAGGACTGGGGCCAACGTCCTGACTTTC.

V and J are TRBV5-1 and TRBJ2-2; 8 nucleotides line up with TRBD2. The CDR3 is 16 residues long. CDR1 is SGHRS, CDR2 YFSETQ, per germline. Trimming cost V 0 bases and J 1 base; bases outside gene matches: 2. The CDR3 DNA sequence: TGCGCCAGCAGCTTGGCCGCGGGAGGGAACACCGGGGAGCTGTTTTTT. Its translation is CASSLAAGGNTGELFF.

The V gene is TRBV7-9, the J gene TRBJ2-5; 7 bases fit TRBD1. This CDR3 contains 15 residues. CDR1 is SEHNR, CDR2 FQNEAQ, per germline (reference sequence). J was trimmed by 2 bases and V by 5 bases; bases with no gene match: 8. In nucleotides, the CDR3 is TGTGCCAGCAGCCCCCTCGGGACAGCTCAAGAGACCCAGTACTTC. This gives the protein CASSPLGTAQETQYF.

The V and J genes are TRBV5-8 and TRBJ1-5, with a tentative D call TRBD1 (5 bases). Trimming took 4 bases from V and 2 from J, leaving 16 bases between them. The germline CDR1 and CDR2 sequences are SGHTS and YDEGEE. The CDR3 runs to 16 residues. Written as DNA, the CDR3 is TGTGCCAGCAGCCAGAGGGGAGGCGGGGGCAATCAGCCCCAGCATTTT. It encodes CASSQRGGGGNQPQHF.

There are many counts of this clonotype. V gene TRBV15 combines with J gene TRBJ2-2; D unclear. Germline CDR1 and CDR2: LNHNV and YYDKDF (reference sequence). The CDR3 has 16 residues. V shed 3 bases and J shed 6 bases, with 17 bases lying between them. The CDR3 coding sequence is TGTGCCACCAGCAGCTCGGCTGGTCCCGGGTCCGGGGAGCTGTTTTTT. Translated, it gives CATSSSAGPGSGELFF.

The chain recombines TRBV19 with TRBJ2-1; D is undetermined. Deletions cut 3 bases from V and 5 bases from J, with 11 bases between. The CDR3 consists of 14 residues. Per the germline V gene, CDR1 is LNHDA and CDR2 is SQIVND (reference sequence). The chain's CDR3 is CASSIELRDNEQFF. CDR3 DNA sequence: TGTGCCAGTAGTATCGAGTTACGGGACAATGAGCAGTTCTTC.

This clonotype came up a few times. DNA of the CDR3: TGTGCCACCAGCAGGACAGGGGTCACTGAAGCTTTCTTT. This translates into CATSRTGVTEAFF. This chain connects TRBV15 to TRBJ1-1; TRBD1 matches 8 bases. CDR3 length: 13 amino acids. CDR1 is LNHNV, CDR2 YYDKDF, per germline (reference sequence). Losses at the gene ends were 3 bases for V and 4 bases for J; bases not matched to a gene: 1.

J is TRBJ1-2 and V is TRBV7-6; 8 nucleotides match TRBD1. There are 16 residues in the CDR3. Trimming removed 0 bases from V and 3 bases from J; junction bases left unmatched: 6. Germline assignment: CDR1 SGHVS and CDR2 FNYEAQ. CDR3 sequence (DNA): TGTGCCAGCAGCTTAGCTTCGGCAGGGGGCGACTATGGCTACACCTTC. Translation gives CASSLASAGGDYGYTF.

This clonotype was detected a few times. The rearrangement uses TRBV5-1 and TRBJ1-5, with 9 positions matching TRBD1. Germline lookup yields CDR1 SGHRS and CDR2 YFSETQ. The CDR3 is 15 residues long. J gave up 3 bases and V 4 bases, and 5 bases lay outside the gene matches. Written as DNA, the CDR3 is TGCGCCAGCAGCGCTTGGACAGGGGACAATCAGCCCCAGCATTTT. Translating gives CASSAWTGDNQPQHF.

V and J are TRBV20-1 and TRBJ2-7, with D tentatively TRBD2 (5 bases). The CDR3 is 14 residues long. Germline assignment: CDR1 DFQATT and CDR2 SNEGSKA (reference sequence). V shed 3 bases and J shed 0 bases, with 12 bases lying between them. The CDR3 region is CSARGRAGSYEQYF. The CDR3 DNA reads TGCAGTGCTAGGGGAAGGGCGGGCTCCTACGAGCAGTACTTC.

A few counts support this clonotype. The V call is TRBV7-2, the J call TRBJ2-1; the match to TRBD2 covers 12 bases. V lost 2 bases and J lost 9; bases outside the gene matches: 5. In germline, CDR1 is SGHTA, CDR2 FQGNSA. The CDR3 runs 15 residues. The CDR3 loop is CASSLPRLAGAEQFF. For the CDR3, the DNA is TGTGCCAGCAGCTTACCGAGACTAGCGGGGGCTGAGCAGTTCTTC.